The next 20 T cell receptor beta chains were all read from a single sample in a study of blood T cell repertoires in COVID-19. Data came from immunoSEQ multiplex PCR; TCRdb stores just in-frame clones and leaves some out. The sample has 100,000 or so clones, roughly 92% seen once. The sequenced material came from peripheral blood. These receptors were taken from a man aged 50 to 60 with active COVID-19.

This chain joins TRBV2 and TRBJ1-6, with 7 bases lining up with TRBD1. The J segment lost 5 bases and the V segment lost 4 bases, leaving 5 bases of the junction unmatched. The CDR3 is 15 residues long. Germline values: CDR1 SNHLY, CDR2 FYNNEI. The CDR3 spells CASSVRQGDNSPLHF. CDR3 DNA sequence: TGTGCCAGCAGTGTGCGGCAGGGGGATAATTCACCCCTCCACTTT. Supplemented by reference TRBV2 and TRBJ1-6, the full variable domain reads EPEVTQTPSHQVTQMGQEVILRCVPISNHLYFYWYRQILGQKVEFLVSFYNNEISEKSEIFDDQFSVERPDGSNFTLKIRSTKLEDSAMYFCASSVRQGDNSPLHFGNGTRLTVT.

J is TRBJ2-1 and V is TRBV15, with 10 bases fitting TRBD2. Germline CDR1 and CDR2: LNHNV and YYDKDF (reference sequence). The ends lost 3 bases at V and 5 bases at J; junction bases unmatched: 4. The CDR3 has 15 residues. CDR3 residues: CATSSTSGKNNEQFF. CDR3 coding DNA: TGTGCCACCAGCAGTACTAGCGGGAAAAACAATGAGCAGTTCTTC.

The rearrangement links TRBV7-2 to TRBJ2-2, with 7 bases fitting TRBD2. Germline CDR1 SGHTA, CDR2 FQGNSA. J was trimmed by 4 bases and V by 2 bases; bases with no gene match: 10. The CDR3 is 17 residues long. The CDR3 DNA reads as TGTGCCAGCAGCTTATCTGGCGGGAGTTGGAGCACCGGGGAGCTGTTTTTT. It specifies CASSLSGGSWSTGELFF.

The CDR3 bases are TGTGCCAGCAGCTCCAACGGTCAGCCCCAGCATTTT. As protein: CASSSNGQPQHF. The chain uses TRBV12-3 or TRBV12-4 and TRBJ1-5; D unclear. The CDR3 consists of 12 residues. Trimming cost V 6 bases and J 6 bases, with 9 bases left between them.

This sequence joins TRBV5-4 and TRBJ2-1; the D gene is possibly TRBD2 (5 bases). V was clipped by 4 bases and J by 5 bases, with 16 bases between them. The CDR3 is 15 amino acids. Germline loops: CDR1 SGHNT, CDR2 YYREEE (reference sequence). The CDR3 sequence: CASSNLDSAHNEQFF. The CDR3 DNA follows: TGTGCCAGCAGCAATCTGGACTCAGCTCACAATGAGCAGTTCTTC.

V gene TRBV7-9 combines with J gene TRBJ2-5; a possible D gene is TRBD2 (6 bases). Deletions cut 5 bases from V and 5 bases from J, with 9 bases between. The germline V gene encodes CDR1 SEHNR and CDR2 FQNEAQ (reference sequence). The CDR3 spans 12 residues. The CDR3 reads CASSRGRETQYF. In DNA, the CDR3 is TGTGCCAGCAGCCGGGGGAGGGAGACCCAGTACTTC.

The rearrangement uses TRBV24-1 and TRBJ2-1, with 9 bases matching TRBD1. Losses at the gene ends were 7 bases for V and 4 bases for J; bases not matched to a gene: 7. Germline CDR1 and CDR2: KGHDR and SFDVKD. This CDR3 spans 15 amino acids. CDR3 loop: CATSGSQGAYNEQFF. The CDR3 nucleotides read TGTGCCACCAGCGGATCACAGGGGGCGTACAATGAGCAGTTCTTC.

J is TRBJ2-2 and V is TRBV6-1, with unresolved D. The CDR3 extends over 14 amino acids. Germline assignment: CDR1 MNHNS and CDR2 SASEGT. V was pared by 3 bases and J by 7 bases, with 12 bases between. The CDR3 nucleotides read TGTGCCAGCAGTGATAACGCCGGTTTCGGGGAGCTGTTTTTT. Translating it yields CASSDNAGFGELFF.

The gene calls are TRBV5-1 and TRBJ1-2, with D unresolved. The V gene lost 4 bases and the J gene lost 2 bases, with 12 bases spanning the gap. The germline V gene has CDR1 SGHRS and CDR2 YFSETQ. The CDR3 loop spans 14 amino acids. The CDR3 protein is CASSPLGGNYGYTF. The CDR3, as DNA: TGCGCCAGCAGCCCCTTAGGAGGGAACTATGGCTACACCTTC.

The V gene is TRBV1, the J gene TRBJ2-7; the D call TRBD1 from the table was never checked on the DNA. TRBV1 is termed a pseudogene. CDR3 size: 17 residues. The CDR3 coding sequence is TGCACCAGCAGCCTGCCCGTTTCCGGGACAGGGTCCAACGAGCAGTACTTC. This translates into CTSSLPVSGTGSNEQYF.

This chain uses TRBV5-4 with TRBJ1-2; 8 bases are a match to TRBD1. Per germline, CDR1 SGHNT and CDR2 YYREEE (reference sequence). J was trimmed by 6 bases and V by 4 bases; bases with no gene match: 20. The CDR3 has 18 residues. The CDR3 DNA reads TGTGCCAGCAGCCCCGGGCTTTCGTTTGACAGGGGCTGGAATGGCTACACCTTC. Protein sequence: CASSPGLSFDRGWNGYTF.

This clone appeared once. CDR3 nucleotides: TGTGCCAGTAGTAAACCTAGGGGTACGGCCTACAATGAGCAGTTCTTC. Translation gives CASSKPRGTAYNEQFF. The chain recombines TRBV19 with TRBJ2-1, with D perhaps TRBD1 (5 bases). Trimming took off 4 bases at V and 2 bases at J, with 15 bases between the two ends. Per germline, CDR1 LNHDA and CDR2 SQIVND (reference sequence). There are 16 residues in the CDR3.

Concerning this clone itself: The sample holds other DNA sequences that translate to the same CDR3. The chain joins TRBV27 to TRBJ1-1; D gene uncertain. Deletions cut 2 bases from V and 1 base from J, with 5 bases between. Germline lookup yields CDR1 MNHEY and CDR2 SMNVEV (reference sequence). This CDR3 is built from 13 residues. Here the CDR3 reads CASSLNRNTEAFF. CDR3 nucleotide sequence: TGTGCCAGCAGTTTAAACAGGAACACTGAAGCTTTCTTT.

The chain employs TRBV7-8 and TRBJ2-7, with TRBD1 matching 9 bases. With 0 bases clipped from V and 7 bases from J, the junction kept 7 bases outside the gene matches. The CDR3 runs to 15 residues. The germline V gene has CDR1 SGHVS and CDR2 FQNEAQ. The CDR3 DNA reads TGTGCCAGCAGCTTAGCGGGGACAGGGTCAGGGGAGCAGTACTTC. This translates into CASSLAGTGSGEQYF.

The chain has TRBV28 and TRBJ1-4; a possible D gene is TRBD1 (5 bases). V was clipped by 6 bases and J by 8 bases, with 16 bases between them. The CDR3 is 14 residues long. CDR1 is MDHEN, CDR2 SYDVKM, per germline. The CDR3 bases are TGTGCCAGCAGCGCCGGGGGTTTCGGGGAAAAACTGTTTTTT. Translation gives CASSAGGFGEKLFF.

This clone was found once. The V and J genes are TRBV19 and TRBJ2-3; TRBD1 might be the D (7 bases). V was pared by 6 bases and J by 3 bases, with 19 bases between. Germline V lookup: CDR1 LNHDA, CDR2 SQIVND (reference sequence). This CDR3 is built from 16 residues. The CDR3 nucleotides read TGTGCCAGTAGGCGGGACAGTAGCGTAGGGACAGATACGCAGTATTTT. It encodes CASRRDSSVGTDTQYF. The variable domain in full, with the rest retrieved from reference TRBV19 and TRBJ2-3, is DGGITQSPKYLFRKEGQNVTLSCEQNLNHDAMYWYRQDPGQGLRLIYYSQIVNDFQKGDIAEGYSVSREKKESFPLTVTSAQKNPTAFYLCASRRDSSVGTDTQYFGPGTRLTVL.

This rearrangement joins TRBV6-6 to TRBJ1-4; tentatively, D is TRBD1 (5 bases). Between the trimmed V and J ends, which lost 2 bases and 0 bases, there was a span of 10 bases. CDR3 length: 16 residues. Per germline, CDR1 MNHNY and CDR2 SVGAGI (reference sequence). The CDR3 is CASSYGSGATNEKLFF. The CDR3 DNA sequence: TGTGCCAGCAGTTACGGGTCGGGGGCAACTAATGAAAAACTGTTTTTT.

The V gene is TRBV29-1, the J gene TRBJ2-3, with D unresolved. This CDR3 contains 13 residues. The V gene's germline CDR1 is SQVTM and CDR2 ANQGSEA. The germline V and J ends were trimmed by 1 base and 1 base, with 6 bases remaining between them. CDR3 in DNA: TGCAGCGTTGAAGTTCAGGGCACAGATACGCAGTATTTT. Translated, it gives CSVEVQGTDTQYF.

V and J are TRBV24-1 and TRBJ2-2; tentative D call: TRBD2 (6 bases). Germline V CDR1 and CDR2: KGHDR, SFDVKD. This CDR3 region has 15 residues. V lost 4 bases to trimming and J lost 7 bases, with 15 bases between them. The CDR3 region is CATSESGGAGGELFF. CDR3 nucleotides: TGTGCCACCAGTGAAAGTGGCGGGGCGGGCGGGGAGCTGTTTTTT.

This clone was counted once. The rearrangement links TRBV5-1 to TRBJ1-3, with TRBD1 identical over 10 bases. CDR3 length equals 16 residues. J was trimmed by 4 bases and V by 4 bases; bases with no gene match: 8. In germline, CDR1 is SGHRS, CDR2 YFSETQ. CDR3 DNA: TGCGCCAGCAGCATTGGGACAGGGGCCGAAGGAAACACCATATATTTT. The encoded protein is CASSIGTGAEGNTIYF.